Ten or more counts support the clone carrying this T cell receptor (beta chain). Each TCR beta library was made by quantitative 5'-RACE that incorporated molecular barcodes. TCRdb reprocessed the 5' RACE reads via MiXCR and lists one record per CDR3 protein. Of 10,000 to 15,000 distinct CDR3 sequences listed, approximately 3% were seen once; the top ten hold approximately 8.7%. This sample stems from a study of CD8 T cells in ankylosing spondylitis. V lost 4 bases and J lost 1; bases outside the gene matches: 10. The CDR3 length is 16 residues. Germline V lookup: CDR1 SGDLS, CDR2 YYNGEE. Input material: blood, either unsorted or a sorted T cell fraction (not recorded which). The origin of this receptor is a male donor with ankylosing spondylitis or in good health (not recorded which). This sequence joins TRBV9 and TRBJ2-5; 7 bases agree with TRBD1. For the CDR3, the DNA is TGTGCCAGCAGCCTTAGGACAGGTGTTGGCCAAGAGACCCAGTACTTC. This sequence encodes CASSLRTGVGQETQYF.